This T cell receptor beta chain was sequenced during a study of T-cell reconstitution after alpha-beta-depleted transplantation in children. Study-level findings and limits: T cells produced anew were the main source of T-cell counts and diversity one year after transplant.

This clonotype was counted many times. Its antigen is unidentified. Researchers prepared the TCRbeta library using unique molecular identifiers, the study reports. One entry per CDR3 protein results from TCRdb running MiXCR on the PCR reads. The sample includes 350,000 to 500,000 distinct CDR3 sequences, about 40% of them seen just once. The CDR3 has 12 amino acids. Unmatched junction bases numbered 3, after V lost 5 bases and J lost 7 bases. CDR1 PRHDT and CDR2 FYEKMQ come from the germline V gene (reference sequence). Sequences were derived from PBMCs, sampled before TCRalphabeta/CD19-depleted stem cell transplant. The receptor was isolated from a girl aged 2 to 10 with aplastic anemia, due to receive a stem cell transplant. The chain has TRBV13 and TRBJ1-1, with TRBD1 matching 8 bases. The CDR3 region has the DNA TGTGCCAGCAGCCCGACAGGGGTTGAAGCTTTCTTT. This sequence encodes CASSPTGVEAFF.